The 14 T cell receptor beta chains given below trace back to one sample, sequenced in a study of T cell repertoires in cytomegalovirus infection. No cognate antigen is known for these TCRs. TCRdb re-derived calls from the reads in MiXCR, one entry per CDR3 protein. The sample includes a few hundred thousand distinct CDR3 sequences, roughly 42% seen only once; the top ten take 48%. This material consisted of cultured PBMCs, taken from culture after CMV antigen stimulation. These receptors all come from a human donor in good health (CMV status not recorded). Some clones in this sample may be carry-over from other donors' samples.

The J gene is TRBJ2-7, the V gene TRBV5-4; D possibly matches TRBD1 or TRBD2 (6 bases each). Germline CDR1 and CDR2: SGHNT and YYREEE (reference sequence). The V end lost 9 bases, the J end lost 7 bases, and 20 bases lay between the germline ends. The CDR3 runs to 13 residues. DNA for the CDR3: TGTGCCACCACCGGGGACACAGGGAGGGAGCAGTACTTC. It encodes CATTGDTGREQYF.

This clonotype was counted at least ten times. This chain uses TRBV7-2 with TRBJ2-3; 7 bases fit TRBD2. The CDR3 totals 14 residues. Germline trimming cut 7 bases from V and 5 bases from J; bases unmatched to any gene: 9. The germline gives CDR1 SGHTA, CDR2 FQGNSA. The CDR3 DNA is TGTGCCAGCACCACACGCGCGGGGGTAGATACGCAGTATTTT. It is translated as CASTTRAGVDTQYF.

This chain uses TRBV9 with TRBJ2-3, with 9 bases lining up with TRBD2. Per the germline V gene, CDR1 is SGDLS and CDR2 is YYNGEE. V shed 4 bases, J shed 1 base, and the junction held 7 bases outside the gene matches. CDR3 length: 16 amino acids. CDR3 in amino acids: CASSSIRTSGTDTQYF. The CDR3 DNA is TGTGCCAGCAGCTCCATCCGGACTAGCGGCACAGATACGCAGTATTTT. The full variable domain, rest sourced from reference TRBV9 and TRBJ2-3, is DSGVTQTPKHLITATGQRVTLRCSPRSGDLSVYWYQQSLDQGLQFLIQYYNGEERAKGNILERFSAQQFPDLHSELNLSSLELGDSALYFCASSSIRTSGTDTQYFGPGTRLTVL.

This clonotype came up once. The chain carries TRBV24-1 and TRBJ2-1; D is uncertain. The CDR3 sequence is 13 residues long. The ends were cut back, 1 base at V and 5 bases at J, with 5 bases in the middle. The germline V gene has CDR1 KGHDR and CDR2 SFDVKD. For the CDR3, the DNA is TGTGCCACCAGTGATTTTCCCGACAATGAGCAGTTCTTC. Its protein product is CATSDFPDNEQFF.

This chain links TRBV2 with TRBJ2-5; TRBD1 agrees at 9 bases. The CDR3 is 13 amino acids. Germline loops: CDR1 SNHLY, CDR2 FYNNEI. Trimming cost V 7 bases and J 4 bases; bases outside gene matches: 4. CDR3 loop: CASIQDRGETQYF. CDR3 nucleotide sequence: TGTGCCAGCATCCAGGACAGGGGAGAGACCCAGTACTTC.

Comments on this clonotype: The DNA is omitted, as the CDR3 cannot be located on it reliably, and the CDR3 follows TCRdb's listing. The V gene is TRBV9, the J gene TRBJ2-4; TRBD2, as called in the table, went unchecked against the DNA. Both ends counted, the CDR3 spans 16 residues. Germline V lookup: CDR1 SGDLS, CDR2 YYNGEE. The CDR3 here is CASSVAYGTSGGAIYF.

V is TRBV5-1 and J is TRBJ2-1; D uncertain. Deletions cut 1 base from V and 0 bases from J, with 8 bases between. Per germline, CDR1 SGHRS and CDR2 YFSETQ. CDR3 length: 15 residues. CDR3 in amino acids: CASSLQDHSYNEQFF. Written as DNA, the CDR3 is TGCGCCAGCAGCTTGCAGGACCACTCCTACAATGAGCAGTTCTTC.

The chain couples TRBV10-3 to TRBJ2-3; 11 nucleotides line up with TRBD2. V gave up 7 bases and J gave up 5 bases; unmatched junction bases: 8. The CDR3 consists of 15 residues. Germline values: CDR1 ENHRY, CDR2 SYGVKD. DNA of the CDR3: TGTGCCATCAAGGCTAGCGGGGGGTCTAAAGATACGCAGTATTTT. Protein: CAIKASGGSKDTQYF.

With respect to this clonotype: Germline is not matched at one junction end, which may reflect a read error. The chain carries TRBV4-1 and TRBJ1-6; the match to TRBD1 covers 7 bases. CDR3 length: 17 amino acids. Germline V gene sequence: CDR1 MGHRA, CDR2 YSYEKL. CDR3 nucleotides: TGTGCCAGCAGCCAAGCACGCGGGACAGACCTTAATTCACCCCTCCACTTT. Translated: CASSQARGTDLNSPLHF.

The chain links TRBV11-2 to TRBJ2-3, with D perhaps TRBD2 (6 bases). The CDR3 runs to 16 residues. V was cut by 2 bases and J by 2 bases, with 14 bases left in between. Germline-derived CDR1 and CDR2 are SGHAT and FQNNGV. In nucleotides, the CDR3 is TGTGCCAGCAGCTTACGGAGGGGCTCGGTCACAGATACGCAGTATTTT. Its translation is CASSLRRGSVTDTQYF.

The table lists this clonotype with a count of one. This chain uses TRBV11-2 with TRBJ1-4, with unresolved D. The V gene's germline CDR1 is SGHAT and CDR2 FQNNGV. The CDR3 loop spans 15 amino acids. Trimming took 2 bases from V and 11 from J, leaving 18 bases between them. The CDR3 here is CASSLRLAGREKLFF. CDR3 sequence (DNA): TGTGCCAGCAGCTTAAGACTAGCCGGGAGGGAGAAACTGTTTTTT.

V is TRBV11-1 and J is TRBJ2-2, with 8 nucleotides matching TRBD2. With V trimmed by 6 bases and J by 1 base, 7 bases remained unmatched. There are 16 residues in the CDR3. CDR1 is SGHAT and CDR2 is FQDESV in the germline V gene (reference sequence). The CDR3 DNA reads TGTGCCAGCAGAGCAGCGGGACTAGTGAACACCGGGGAGCTGTTTTTT. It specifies CASRAAGLVNTGELFF. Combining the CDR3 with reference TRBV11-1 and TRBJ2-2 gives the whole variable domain EAEVAQSPRYKITEKSQAVAFWCDPISGHATLYWYRQILGQGPELLVQFQDESVVDDSQLPKDRFSAERLKGVDSTLKIQPAELGDSAMYLCASRAAGLVNTGELFFGEGSRLTVL.

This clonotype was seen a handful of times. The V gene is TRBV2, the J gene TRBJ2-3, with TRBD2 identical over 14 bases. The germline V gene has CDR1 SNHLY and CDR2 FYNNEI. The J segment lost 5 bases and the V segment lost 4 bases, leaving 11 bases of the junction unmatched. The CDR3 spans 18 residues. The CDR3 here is CASSGGRLAGGPRDTQYF. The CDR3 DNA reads TGTGCCAGCAGTGGGGGGAGACTAGCGGGGGGGCCGAGAGATACGCAGTATTTT.

CDR3 region: CASSPDRPEQYF. The CDR3 DNA reads as TGCGCCAGCAGCCCTGACAGGCCCGAGCAGTACTTC. The gene calls are TRBV5-1 and TRBJ2-7; TRBD1 is a possible D gene (6 bases). Germline CDR1 is SGHRS and CDR2 is YFSETQ. This CDR3 has 12 amino acids. The V gene lost 4 bases and the J gene lost 6 bases, with 11 bases spanning the gap.